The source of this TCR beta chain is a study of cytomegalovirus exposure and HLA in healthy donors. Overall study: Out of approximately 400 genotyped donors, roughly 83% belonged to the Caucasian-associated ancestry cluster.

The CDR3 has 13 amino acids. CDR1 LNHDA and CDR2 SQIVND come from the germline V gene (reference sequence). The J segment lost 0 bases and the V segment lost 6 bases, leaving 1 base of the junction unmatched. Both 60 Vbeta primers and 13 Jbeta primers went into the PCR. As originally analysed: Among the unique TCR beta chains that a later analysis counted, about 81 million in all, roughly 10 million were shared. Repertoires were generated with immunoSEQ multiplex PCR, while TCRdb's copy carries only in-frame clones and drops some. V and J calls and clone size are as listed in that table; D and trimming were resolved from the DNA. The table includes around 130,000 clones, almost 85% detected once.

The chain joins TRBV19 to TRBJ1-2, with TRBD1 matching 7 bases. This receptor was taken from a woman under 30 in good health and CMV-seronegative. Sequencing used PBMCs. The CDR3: CASRDRTNYGYTF. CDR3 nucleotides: TGTGCCAGTAGGGACAGGACTAACTATGGCTACACCTTC.